This T cell receptor beta chain was recovered during a study of early T cells in non-severe SARS-CoV-2 infection. TCRdb used MiXCR to reprocess the 5' RACE reads, holding one entry per CDR3 protein. The repertoire has 50,000 to 65,000 distinct CDR3 sequences, approximately 14% of them found once; the top ten carry around 4.3%. Germline loops: CDR1 MNHGY, CDR2 SAAAGT. With 2 bases removed from V and 2 bases from J, the gap between germline ends came to 18 bases. CDR3 length equals 17 residues. This clonotype was observed at least ten times. The sample taken for sequencing was whole blood. This sequence originates from an adult who was a healthcare worker with PCR-confirmed SARS-CoV-2 infection or an uninfected control (not recorded which). The V call is TRBV6-8, the J call TRBJ2-5; D could derive from TRBD1 or TRBD2 (5 bases each). The CDR3 loop is CASSYLARGTQQETQYF. CDR3 in DNA: TGTGCCAGCAGTTACCTCGCCCGAGGGACCCAACAAGAGACCCAGTACTTC.